Below, 10 T cell receptor beta chains from the same sample are listed, as sequenced in a study of cytomegalovirus exposure and HLA in healthy donors (dated by TCRdb to the late 2010s). The receptor library was made with the immunoSEQ multiplex PCR assay. Sourced from immuneACCESS, this table was stored by TCRdb with only in-frame sequences that have V and J called. A share of the clones is absent; for the studies checked, an unresolved V gene accounts for under half, and the remainder has no known explanation. Within this sample are under 200,000 clones, with about 89% of them counted one time only. The ten biggest clones cover approximately 3% of the sample. Sequenced sample: PBMCs. All receptors come from a woman younger than 30 in good health and CMV-seropositive.

The chain has TRBV9 and TRBJ2-3, with TRBD2 matching 12 bases. This CDR3 contains 17 residues. The V gene's germline CDR1 is SGDLS and CDR2 YYNGEE. The J segment lost 5 bases and the V segment lost 4 bases, leaving 11 bases of the junction unmatched. The CDR3 coding sequence is TGTGCCAGCAGCCAGACTAGCGGGAGTAATATTATAGATACGCAGTATTTT. Amino acid sequence: CASSQTSGSNIIDTQYF. The whole variable domain, filled in from reference TRBV9 and TRBJ2-3, reads DSGVTQTPKHLITATGQRVTLRCSPRSGDLSVYWYQQSLDQGLQFLIQYYNGEERAKGNILERFSAQQFPDLHSELNLSSLELGDSALYFCASSQTSGSNIIDTQYFGPGTRLTVL.

This chain uses TRBV6-1 with TRBJ1-1, with D perhaps TRBD1 (6 bases). V lost 6 bases, J lost 0 bases, and 14 bases lay in between. Germline-derived CDR1 and CDR2 are MNHNS and SASEGT. The CDR3 spans 15 residues. For the CDR3, the DNA is TGTGCCAGCAGAGACAGGCGATCCATGAACACTGAAGCTTTCTTT. This gives the protein CASRDRRSMNTEAFF.

The chain carries TRBV27 and TRBJ1-2, with D possibly matching TRBD1 (6 bases). CDR3 length: 16 residues. V was shortened by 6 bases and J by 5 bases, with 22 bases between the two germline ends. Germline-derived CDR1 and CDR2 are MNHEY and SMNVEV (reference sequence). The chain's CDR3 is CASSPWVGAGGYGYTF. CDR3 nucleotide sequence: TGTGCCAGCAGCCCTTGGGTGGGGGCCGGCGGATATGGCTACACCTTC.

In its sample, this clone was seen once. The gene calls are TRBV6-6 and TRBJ2-3; tentative D call: TRBD2 (7 bases). Looked up from germline, CDR1 is MNHNY and CDR2 is SVGAGI (reference sequence). Trimming shortened V by 2 bases and J by 5 bases, and 14 bases separated the two germline ends. This CDR3 has 15 amino acids. The chain's CDR3 is CASSYVGGQGDTQYF. In DNA, the CDR3 is TGTGCCAGCAGTTACGTCGGGGGGCAGGGAGATACGCAGTATTTT.

The rearrangement joins TRBV21-1 to TRBJ1-5. TRBV21-1 is shown as a pseudogene. This CDR3 has 15 residues. The CDR3 here is CASSAWRGWNQPQHF. The CDR3 bases are TGTGCCAGCAGCGCGTGGAGGGGTTGGAATCAGCCCCAGCATTTT.

This chain joins TRBV7-3 and TRBJ2-5; no definite D call. V lost 1 base to trimming and J lost 4 bases, with 7 bases between them. The CDR3 is 13 amino acids. CDR1 SGHTA and CDR2 FQGTGA come from the germline V gene. CDR3 region: CASSLRGGETQYF. The CDR3 nucleotides read TGTGCCAGCAGCTTAAGAGGCGGAGAGACCCAGTACTTC.

The gene calls are TRBV9 and TRBJ2-3; 9 nucleotides agree with TRBD1. Germline assignment: CDR1 SGDLS and CDR2 YYNGEE. CDR3 length: 17 residues. The V gene end was trimmed by 0 bases and the J gene end by 4 bases; junction bases not matched to a gene: 9. The CDR3 DNA follows: TGTGCCAGCAGCGTAGGCGGGACAGGGACGATTTCAGATACGCAGTATTTT. It translates to CASSVGGTGTISDTQYF.

The genes are TRBV11-2 and TRBJ2-1, with 10 bases that match TRBD2. The CDR3 runs 15 residues. Germline-derived CDR1 and CDR2 are SGHAT and FQNNGV. Trimming at V came to 3 bases and at J to 7 bases, leaving 6 bases not matched to a gene. CDR3 coding DNA: TGTGCCAGCAGCTTCTCTAGCGGGAGATCGAATGAGCAGTTCTTC. This encodes CASSFSSGRSNEQFF.

In DNA, the CDR3 is TGTGCCAGCTCCCACGGACTGGACGAGCAGTACTTC. Translating it yields CASSHGLDEQYF. The chain carries TRBV18 and TRBJ2-7; TRBD2 might be the D (5 bases). The CDR3 contains 12 residues. Trimming took 6 bases from V and 5 from J, leaving 11 bases between them. Germline V gives CDR1 KGHSH, CDR2 LQKENI.

The V and J genes are TRBV15 and TRBJ2-1; 12 bases agree with TRBD2. The CDR3 runs to 18 residues. Germline V gene sequence: CDR1 LNHNV, CDR2 YYDKDF (reference sequence). V dropped 2 bases and J dropped 7; count of bases not matched to a gene: 12. CDR3 sequence: CATSRQAPSGGVMNEQFF. DNA of the CDR3: TGTGCCACCAGCAGACAAGCCCCTAGCGGGGGGGTAATGAATGAGCAGTTCTTC.